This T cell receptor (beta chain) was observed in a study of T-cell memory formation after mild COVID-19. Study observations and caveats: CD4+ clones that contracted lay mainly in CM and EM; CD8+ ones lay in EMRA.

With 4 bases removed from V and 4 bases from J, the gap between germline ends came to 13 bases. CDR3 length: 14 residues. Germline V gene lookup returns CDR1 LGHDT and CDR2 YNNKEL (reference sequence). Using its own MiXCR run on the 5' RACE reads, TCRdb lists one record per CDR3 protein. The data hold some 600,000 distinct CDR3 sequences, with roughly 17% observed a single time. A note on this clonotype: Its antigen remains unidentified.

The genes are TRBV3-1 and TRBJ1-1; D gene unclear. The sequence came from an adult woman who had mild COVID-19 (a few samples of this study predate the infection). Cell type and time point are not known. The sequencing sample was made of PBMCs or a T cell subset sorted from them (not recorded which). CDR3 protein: CASSLIGLGTEAFF. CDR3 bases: TGTGCCAGCAGCCTAATCGGGCTTGGCACTGAAGCTTTCTTT.